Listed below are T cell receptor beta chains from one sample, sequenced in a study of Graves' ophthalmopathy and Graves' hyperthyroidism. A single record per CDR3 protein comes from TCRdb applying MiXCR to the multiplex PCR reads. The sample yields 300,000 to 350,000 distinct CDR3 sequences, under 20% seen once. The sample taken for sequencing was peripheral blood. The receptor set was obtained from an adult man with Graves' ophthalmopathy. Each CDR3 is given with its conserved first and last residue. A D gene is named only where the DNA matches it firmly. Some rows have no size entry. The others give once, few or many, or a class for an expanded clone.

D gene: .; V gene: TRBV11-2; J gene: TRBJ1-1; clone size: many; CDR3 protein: CASSLGSAGKNTEAFF
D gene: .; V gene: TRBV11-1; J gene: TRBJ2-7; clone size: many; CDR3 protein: CASSFGSGYSSYEQYF
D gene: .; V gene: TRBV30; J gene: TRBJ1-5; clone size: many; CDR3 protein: CAWSPLGTSNQPQHF
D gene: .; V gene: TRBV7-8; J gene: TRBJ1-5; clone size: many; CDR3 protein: CASSLYRAGANQPQHF
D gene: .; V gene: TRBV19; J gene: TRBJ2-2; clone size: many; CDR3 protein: CASSTGLAGGPTPGSCFF
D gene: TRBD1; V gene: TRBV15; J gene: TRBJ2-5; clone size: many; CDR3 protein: CATSSPQGNQETQYF
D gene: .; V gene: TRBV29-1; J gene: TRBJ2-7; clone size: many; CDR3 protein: CSVGLSYEQYF
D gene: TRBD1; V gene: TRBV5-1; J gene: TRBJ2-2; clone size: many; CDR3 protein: CASSSRGTGIGAGTGELFF
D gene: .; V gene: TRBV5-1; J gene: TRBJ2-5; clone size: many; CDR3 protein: CASSTPGSSETQYF
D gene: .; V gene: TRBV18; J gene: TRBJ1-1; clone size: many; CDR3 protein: CASSPHMDMNTEAFF
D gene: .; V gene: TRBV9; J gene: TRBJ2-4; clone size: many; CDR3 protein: CASSITDTLAKNIQYF
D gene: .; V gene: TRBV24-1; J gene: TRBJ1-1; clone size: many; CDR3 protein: CATRTALNTEAFF
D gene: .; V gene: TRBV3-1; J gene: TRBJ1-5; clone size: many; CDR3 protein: CASSQTHRGQPQHF
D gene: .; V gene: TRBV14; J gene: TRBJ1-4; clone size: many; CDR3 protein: CASSQGFRYEKLFF
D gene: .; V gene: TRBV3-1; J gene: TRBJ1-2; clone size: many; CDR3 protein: CASSQVDWGYTF
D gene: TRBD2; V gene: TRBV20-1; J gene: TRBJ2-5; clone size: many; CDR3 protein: CSAVTSGSGTQYF
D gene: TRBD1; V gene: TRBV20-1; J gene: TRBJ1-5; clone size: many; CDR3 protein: CSARLDKTGGSNQPQHF
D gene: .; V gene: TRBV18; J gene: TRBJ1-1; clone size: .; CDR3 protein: CASSPFREHTEAFF
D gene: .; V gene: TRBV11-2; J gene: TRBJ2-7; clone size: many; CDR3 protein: CASSLDRESYEQYF
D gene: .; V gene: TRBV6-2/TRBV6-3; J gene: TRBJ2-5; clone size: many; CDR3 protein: CASSGRDKGLRETQYF
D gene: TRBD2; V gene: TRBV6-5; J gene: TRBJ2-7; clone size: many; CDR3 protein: CASSLRTSGNNEQYF
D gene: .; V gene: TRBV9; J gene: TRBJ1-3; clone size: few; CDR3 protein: CASSVTGTSGNTIYF
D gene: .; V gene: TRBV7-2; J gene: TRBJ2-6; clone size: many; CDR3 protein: CASSLGRLIGGPGANVLTF
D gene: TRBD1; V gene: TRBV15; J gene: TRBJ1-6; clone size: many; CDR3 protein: CATSRIRQGGSPLHF
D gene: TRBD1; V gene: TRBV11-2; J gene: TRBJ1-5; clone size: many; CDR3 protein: CASSLHEGGYSQPQHF
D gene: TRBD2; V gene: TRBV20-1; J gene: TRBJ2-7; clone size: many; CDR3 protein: CSAPGRAVYEQYF
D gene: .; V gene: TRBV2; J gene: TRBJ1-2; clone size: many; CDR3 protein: CASSERAVSAYGYTF
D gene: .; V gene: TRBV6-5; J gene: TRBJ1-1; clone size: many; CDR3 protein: CASSLDRTTEAFF
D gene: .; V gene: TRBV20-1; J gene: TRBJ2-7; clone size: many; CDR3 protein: CSARVYEQYF
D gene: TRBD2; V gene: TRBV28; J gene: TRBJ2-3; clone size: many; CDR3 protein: CASSQRGGLDTQYF
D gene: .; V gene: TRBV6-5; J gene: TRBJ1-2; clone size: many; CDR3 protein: CASTPLGGNYGYTF
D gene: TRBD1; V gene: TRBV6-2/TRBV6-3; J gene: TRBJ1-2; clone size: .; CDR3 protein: CASSYVTGDWYSTYGYTF
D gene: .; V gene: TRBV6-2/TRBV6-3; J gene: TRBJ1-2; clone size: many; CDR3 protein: CASSYLTLRYGYTF
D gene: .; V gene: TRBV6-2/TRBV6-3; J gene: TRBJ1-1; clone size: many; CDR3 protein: CASSYTLTTEMNTEAFF
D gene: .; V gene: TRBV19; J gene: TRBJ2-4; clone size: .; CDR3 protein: CASSTGGRGAKNIQYF
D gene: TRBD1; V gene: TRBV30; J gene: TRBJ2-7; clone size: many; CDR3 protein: CAWTVTGIGEQYF
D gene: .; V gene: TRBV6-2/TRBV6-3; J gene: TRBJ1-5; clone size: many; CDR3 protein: CASGPSNSNQPQHF
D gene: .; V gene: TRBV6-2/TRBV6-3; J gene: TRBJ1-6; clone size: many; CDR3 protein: CASITGQTNSPLHF
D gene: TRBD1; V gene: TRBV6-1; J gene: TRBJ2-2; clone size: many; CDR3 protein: CASSRRQGTNTGELFF
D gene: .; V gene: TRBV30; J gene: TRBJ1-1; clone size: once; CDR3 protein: CACSSGWNTEAFF
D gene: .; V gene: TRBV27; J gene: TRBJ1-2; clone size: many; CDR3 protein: CASSGMGIPPYGYTF
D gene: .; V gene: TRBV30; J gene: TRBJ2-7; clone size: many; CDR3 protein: CAWDYEQYF
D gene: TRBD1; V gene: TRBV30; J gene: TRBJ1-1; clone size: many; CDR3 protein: CAWTLGQGNPEAFF
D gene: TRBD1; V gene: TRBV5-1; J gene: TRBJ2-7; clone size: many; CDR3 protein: CASSPQTGAYEQYF
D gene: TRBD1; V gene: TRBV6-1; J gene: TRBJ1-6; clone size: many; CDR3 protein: CASSERGTGSSPLHF